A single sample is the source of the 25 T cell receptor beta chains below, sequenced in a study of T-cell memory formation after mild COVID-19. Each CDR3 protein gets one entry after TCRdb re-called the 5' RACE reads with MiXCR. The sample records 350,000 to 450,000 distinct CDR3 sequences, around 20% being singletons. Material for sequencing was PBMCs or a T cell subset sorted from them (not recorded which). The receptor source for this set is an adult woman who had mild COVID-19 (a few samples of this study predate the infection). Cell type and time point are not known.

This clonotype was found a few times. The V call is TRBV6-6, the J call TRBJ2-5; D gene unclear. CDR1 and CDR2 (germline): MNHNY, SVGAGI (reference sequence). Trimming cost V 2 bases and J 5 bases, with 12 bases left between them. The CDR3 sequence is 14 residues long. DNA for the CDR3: TGTGCCAGCAGTTACGGGCCCCTCGGGGAGACCCAGTACTTC. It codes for CASSYGPLGETQYF.

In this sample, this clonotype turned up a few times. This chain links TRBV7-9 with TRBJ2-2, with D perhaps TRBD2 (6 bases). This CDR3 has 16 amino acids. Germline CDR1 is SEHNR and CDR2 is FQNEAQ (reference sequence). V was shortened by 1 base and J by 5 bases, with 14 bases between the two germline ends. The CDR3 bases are TGTGCCAGCAGCTTAGACGGGAGCCCCGGGACCGGGGAGCTGTTTTTT. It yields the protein CASSLDGSPGTGELFF.

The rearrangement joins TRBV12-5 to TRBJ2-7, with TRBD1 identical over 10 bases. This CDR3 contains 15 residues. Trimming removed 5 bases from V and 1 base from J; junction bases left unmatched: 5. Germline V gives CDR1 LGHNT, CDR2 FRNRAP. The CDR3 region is CASGPWTGGSYEQYF. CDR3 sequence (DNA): TGTGCTAGTGGTCCCTGGACAGGGGGTTCCTACGAGCAGTACTTC. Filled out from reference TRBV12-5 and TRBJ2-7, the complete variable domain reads DARVTQTPRHKVTEMGQEVTMRCQPILGHNTVFWYRQTMMQGLELLAYFRNRAPLDDSGMPKDRFSAEMPDATLATLKIQPSEPRDSAVYFCASGPWTGGSYEQYFGPGTRLTVT.

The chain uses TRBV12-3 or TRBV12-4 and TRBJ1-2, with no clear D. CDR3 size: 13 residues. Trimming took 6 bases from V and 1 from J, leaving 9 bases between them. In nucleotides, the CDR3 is TGTGCCAGCAGACTAGACGGTAACTATGGCTACACCTTC. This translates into CASRLDGNYGYTF.

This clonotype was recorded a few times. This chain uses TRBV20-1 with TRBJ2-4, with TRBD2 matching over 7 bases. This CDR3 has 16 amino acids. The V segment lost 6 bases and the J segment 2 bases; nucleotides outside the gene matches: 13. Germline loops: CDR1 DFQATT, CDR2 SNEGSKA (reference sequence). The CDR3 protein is CSALLGLAEPKNIQYF. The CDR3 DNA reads TGCAGTGCCCTCCTGGGGCTAGCGGAGCCCAAAAACATTCAGTACTTC.

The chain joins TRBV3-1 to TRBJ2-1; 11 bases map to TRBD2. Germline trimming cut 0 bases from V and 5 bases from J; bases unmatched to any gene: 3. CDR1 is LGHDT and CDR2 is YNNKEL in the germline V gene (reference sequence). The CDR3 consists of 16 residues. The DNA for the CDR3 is TGTGCCAGCAGCCAAGAAAGACTAGCGGGGAACAATGAGCAGTTCTTC. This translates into CASSQERLAGNNEQFF.

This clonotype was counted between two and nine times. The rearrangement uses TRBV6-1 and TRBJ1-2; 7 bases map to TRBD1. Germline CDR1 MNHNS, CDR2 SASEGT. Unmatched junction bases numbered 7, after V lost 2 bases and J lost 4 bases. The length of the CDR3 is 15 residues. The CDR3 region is CASSESGTVSYGYTF. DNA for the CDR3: TGTGCCAGCAGTGAAAGCGGGACAGTAAGCTATGGCTACACCTTC.

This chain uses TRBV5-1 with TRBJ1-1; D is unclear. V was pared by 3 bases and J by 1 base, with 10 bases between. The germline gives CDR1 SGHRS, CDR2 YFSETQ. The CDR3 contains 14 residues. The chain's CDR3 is CASSSSGGNTEAFF. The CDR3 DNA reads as TGCGCCAGCAGCTCCAGTGGCGGGAACACTGAAGCTTTCTTT. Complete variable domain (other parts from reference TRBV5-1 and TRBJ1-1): KAGVTQTPRYLIKTRGQQVTLSCSPISGHRSVSWYQQTPGQGLQFLFEYFSETQRNKGNFPGRFSGRQFSNSRSEMNVSTLELGDSALYLCASSSSGGNTEAFFGQGTRLTVV.

The CDR3 DNA follows: TGTGCCAGCAGTTTAGATCAGGCAGATCTACAAGAGACCCAGTACTTC. Its protein product is CASSLDQADLQETQYF. The chain has TRBV12-3 or TRBV12-4 and TRBJ2-5; no clear D gene. The V and J ends lost 1 base and 2 bases respectively, with 14 bases between them. The CDR3 loop spans 16 amino acids.

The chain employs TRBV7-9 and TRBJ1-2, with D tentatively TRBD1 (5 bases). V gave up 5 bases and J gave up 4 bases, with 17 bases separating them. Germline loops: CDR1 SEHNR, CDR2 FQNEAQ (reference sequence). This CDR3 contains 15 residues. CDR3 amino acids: CASSGLPPGAYGYTF. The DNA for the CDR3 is TGTGCCAGCAGCGGACTCCCACCTGGGGCCTATGGCTACACCTTC.

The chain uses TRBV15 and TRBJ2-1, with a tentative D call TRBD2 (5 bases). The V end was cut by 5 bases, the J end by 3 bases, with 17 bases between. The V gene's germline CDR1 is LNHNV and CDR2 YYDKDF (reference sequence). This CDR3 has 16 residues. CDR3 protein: CATSRGRTGYYNEQFF. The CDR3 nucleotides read TGTGCCACCAGCCGCGGTCGGACGGGATACTACAATGAGCAGTTCTTC.

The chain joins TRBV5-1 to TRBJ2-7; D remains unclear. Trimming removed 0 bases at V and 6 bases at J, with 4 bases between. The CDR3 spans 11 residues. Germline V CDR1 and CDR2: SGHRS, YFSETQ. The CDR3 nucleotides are TGCGCCAGCAGCTTGGCTTCCGAGCAGTACTTC. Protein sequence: CASSLASEQYF.

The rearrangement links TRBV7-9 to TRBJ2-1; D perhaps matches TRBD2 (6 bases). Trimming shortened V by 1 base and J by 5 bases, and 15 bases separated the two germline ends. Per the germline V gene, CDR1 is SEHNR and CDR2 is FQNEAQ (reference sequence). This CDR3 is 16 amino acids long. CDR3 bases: TGTGCCAGCAGCTTAGGGTGGGCTAGCGAACACAATGAGCAGTTCTTC. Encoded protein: CASSLGWASEHNEQFF.

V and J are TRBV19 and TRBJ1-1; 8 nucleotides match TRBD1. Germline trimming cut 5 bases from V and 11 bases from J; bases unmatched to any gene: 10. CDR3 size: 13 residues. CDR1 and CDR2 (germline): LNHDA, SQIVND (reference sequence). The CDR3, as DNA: TGTGCCAGTAGTGCGGACAGGGTAGCTAGGGCTTTCTTT. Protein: CASSADRVARAFF.

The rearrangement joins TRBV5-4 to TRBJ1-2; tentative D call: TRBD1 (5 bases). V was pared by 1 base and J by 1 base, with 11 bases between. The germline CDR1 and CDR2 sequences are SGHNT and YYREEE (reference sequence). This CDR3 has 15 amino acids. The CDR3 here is CASSLPTQGNYGYTF. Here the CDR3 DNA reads TGTGCCAGCAGCTTGCCTACCCAGGGTAACTATGGCTACACCTTC.

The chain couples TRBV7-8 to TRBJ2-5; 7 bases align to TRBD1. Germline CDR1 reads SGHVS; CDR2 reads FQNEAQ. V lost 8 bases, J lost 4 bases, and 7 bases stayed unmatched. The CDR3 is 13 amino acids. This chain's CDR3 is CASYLRGRETQYF. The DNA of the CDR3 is TGTGCCAGCTATCTTAGGGGGCGAGAGACCCAGTACTTC.

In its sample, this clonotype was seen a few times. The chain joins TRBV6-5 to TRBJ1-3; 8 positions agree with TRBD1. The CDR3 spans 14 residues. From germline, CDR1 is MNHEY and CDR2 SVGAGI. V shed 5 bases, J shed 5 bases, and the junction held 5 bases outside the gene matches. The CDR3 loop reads CASSPTGARNTIYF. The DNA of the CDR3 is TGTGCCAGCAGTCCGACAGGGGCGAGAAACACCATATATTTT.

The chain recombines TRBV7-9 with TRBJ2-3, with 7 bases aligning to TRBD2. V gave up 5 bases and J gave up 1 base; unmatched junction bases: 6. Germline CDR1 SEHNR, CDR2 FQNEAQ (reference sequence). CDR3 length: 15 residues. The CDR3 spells CASSLSGARTDTQYF. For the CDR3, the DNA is TGTGCCAGCAGCCTAAGCGGGGCCCGCACAGATACGCAGTATTTT. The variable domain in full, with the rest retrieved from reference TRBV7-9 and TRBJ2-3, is DTGVSQNPRHKITKRGQNVTFRCDPISEHNRLYWYRQTLGQGPEFLTYFQNEAQLEKSRLLSDRFSAERPKGSFSTLEIQRTEQGDSAMYLCASSLSGARTDTQYFGPGTRLTVL.

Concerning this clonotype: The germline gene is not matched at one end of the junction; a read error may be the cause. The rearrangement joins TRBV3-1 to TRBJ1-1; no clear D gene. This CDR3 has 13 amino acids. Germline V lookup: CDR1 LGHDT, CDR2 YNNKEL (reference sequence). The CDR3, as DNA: TGTGCCAGCAGTCACGGCGGGAACACTGCAGCTTTCTTT. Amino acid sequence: CASSHGGNTAAFF.

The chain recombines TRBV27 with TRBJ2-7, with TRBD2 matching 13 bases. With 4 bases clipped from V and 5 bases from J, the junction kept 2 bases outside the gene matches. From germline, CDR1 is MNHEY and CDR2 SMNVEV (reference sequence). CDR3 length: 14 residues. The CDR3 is CASSSGTSGNEQYF. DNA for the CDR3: TGTGCCAGCAGTTCTGGGACTAGCGGGAACGAGCAGTACTTC.

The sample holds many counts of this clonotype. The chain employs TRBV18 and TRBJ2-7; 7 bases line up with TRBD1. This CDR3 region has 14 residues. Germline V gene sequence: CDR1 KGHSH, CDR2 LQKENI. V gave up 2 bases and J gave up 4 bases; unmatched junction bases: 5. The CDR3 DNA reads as TGTGCCAGCTCACCAAAGACAGGGATGTACGAGCAGTACTTC. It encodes CASSPKTGMYEQYF.

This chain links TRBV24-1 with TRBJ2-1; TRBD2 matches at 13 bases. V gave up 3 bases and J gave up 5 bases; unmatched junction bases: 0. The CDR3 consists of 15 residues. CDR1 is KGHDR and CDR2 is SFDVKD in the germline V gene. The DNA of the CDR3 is TGTGCCACCAGTGATGGACTAGCGGGAGACAATGAGCAGTTCTTC. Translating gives CATSDGLAGDNEQFF.

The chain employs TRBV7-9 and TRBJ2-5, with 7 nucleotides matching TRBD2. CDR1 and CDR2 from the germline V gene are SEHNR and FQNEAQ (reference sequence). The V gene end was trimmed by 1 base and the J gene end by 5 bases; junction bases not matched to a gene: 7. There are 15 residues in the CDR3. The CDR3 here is CASSLDLGGKETQYF. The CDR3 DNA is TGTGCCAGCAGCTTAGACCTCGGGGGGAAGGAGACCCAGTACTTC.

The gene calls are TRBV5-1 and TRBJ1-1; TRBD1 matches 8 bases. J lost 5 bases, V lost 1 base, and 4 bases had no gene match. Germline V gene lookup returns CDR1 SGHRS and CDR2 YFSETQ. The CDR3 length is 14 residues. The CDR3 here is CASSLRTGHTEAFF. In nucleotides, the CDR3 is TGCGCCAGCAGCTTGAGGACAGGGCATACTGAAGCTTTCTTT.

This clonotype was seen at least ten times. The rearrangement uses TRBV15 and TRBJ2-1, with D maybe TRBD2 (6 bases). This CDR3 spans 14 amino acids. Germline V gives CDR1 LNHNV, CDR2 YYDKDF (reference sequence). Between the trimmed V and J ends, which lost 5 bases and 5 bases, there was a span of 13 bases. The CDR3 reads CATSWRVGDNEQFF. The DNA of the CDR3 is TGTGCCACCAGCTGGAGGGTCGGAGACAATGAGCAGTTCTTC.